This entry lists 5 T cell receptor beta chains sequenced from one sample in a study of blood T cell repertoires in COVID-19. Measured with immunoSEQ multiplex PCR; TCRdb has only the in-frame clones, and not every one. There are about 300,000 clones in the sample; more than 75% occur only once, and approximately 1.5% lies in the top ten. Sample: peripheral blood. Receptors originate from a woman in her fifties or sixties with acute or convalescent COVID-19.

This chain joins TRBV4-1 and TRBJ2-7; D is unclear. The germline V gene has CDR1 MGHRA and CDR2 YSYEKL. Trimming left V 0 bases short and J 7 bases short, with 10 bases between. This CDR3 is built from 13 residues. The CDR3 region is CASSQDRVAEQYF. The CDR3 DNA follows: TGCGCCAGCAGCCAAGATCGGGTCGCGGAGCAGTACTTC.

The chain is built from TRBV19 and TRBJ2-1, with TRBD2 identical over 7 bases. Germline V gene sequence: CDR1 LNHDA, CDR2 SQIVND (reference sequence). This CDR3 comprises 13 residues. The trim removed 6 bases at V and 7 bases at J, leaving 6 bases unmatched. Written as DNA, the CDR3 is TGTGCCAGTAGGGCATGGGAGGGGAATGAGCAGTTCTTC. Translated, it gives CASRAWEGNEQFF.

In nucleotides, the CDR3 is TGTGCTAGTGGTTTGGTAGTCGGCAGGGGGCTTGGAAACACCATATATTTT. It yields the protein CASGLVVGRGLGNTIYF. The chain employs TRBV12-5 and TRBJ1-3, with 8 positions matching TRBD1. Germline V CDR1 and CDR2: LGHNT, FRNRAP. CDR3 size: 17 residues. Losses at the gene ends were 0 bases for V and 3 bases for J; bases not matched to a gene: 7.

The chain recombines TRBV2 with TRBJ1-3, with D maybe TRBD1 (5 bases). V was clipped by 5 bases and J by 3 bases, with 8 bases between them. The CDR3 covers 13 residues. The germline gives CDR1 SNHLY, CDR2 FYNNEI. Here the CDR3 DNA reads TGTGCCAGCAGTACAGGTCTTGGAAACACCATATATTTT. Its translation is CASSTGLGNTIYF.

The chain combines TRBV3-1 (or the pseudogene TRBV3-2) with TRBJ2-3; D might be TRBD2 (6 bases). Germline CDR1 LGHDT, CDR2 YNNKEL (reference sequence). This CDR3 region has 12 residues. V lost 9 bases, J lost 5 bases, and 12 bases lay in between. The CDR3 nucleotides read TGTGCCAGTGCCGCGGGGCGAGATACGCAGTATTTT. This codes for CASAAGRDTQYF.